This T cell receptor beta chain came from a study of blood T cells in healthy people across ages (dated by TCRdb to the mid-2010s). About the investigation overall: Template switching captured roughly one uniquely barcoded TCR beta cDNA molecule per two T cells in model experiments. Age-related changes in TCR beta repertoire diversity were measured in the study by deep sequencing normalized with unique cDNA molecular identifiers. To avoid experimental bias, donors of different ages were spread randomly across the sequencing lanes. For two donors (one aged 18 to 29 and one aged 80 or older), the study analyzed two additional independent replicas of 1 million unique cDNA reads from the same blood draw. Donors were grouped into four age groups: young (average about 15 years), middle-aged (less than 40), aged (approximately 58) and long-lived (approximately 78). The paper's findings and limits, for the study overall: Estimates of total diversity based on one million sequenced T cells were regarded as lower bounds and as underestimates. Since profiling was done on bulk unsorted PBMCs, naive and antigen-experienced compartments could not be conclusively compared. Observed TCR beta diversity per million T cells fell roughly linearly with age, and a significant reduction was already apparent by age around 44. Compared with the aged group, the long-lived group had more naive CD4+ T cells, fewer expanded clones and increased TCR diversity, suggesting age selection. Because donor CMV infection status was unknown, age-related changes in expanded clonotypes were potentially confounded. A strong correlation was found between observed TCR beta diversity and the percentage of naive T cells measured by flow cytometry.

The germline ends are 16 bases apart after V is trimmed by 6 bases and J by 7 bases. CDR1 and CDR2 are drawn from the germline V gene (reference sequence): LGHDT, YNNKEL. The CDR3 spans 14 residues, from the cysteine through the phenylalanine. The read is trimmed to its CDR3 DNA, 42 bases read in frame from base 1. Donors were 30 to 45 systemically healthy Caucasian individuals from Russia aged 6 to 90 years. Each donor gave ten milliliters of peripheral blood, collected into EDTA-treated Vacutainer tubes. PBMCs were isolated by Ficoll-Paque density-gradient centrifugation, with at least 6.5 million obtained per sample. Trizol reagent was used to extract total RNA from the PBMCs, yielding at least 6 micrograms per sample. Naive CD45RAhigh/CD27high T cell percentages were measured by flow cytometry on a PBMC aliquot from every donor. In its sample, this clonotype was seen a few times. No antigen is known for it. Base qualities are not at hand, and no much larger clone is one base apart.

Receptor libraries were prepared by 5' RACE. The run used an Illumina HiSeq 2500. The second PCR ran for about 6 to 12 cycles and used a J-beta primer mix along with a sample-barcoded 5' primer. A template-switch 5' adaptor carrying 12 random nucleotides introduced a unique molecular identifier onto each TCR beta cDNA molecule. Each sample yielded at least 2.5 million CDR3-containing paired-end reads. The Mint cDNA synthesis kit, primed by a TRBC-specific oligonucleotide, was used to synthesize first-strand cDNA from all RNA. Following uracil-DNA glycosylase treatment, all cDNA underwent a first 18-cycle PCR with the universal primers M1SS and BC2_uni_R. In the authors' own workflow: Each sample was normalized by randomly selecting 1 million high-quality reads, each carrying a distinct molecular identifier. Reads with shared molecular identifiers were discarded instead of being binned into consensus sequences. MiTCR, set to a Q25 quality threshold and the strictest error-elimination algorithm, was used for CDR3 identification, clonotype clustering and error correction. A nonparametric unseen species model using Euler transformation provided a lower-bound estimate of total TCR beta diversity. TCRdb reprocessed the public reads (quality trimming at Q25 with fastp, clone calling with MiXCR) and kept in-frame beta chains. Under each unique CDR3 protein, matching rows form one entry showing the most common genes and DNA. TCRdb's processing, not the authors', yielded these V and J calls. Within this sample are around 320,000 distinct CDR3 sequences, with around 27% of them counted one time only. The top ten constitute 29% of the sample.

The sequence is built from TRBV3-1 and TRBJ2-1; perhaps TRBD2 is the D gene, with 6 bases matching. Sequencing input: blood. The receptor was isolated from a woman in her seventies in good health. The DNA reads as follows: TGTGCCAGCAGGCTGCTGGGCGGGGAAAATGAGCAGTTCTTC. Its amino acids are CASRLLGGENEQFF.